One and the same sample provided the 31 T cell receptor beta chains below, sequenced in a study of Ad26.COV2.S vaccination and SARS-CoV-2 variants. The data were produced by immunoSEQ multiplex PCR, yet TCRdb's version contains in-frame clones alone and is incomplete. The table records more than 400,000 clones, about 90% of them present only once. Described treatment: over 15 received Ad26.COV2.S at low or high dose, single or two shots; roughly five received placebo; per-sample allocation not given. Sampling was done on day 63 after the first vaccine or placebo injection. Here the sequenced sample was peripheral blood, taken in a trial of Ad26.COV2.S vaccine versus placebo. These receptors all come from a person aged 18-60 years who received the Ad26.COV2.S COVID-19 vaccine or a placebo.

The chain has TRBV4-3 and TRBJ2-7; D perhaps matches TRBD1 (5 bases). The CDR3 extends over 15 amino acids. The germline V and J ends were trimmed by 1 base and 1 base, with 11 bases remaining between them. Looked up from germline, CDR1 is LGHNA and CDR2 is YSLEER. CDR3 bases: TGCGCCAGCAGCCAAGGAAGGGGCACATCCTACGAGCAGTACTTC. Residues: CASSQGRGTSYEQYF.

The sample holds one count of this clone. For the CDR3, the DNA is TGTGCCAGCAGCTTGGGTGGCTCCTACAATGAGCAGTTCTTC. Its protein product is CASSLGGSYNEQFF. V is TRBV5-6 and J is TRBJ2-1; no clear D gene. The V end was cut by 0 bases, the J end by 0 bases, with 4 bases between. This CDR3 region has 14 residues. The germline V gene encodes CDR1 SGHDT and CDR2 YYEEEE.

The genes are TRBV7-2 and TRBJ2-1; D gene unclear. The CDR3 spans 15 residues. V shed 2 bases and J shed 6 bases, with 14 bases lying between them. Per germline, CDR1 SGHTA and CDR2 FQGNSA. The chain's CDR3 is CASSLSLSQGNEQFF. CDR3 sequence (DNA): TGTGCCAGCAGCTTATCCCTCAGCCAAGGCAATGAGCAGTTCTTC.

The chain uses TRBV5-5 and TRBJ1-1; 10 bases are a match to TRBD1. The junction had 4 bases not matched to a gene; V was cut back by 3 bases and J by 5 bases. There are 14 residues in the CDR3. Germline V lookup: CDR1 SGHKS, CDR2 YYEKEE (reference sequence). The DNA for the CDR3 is TGTGCCAGCAGCTGGGGACAGGGGAGAACTGAAGCTTTCTTT. Translation: CASSWGQGRTEAFF.

Details on this clone: Other DNA sequences of this sample code for an identical CDR3. This chain connects TRBV14 to TRBJ1-1; weak D call: TRBD1 (5 bases). Between the trimmed V and J ends, which lost 1 base and 1 base, there was a span of 7 bases. Germline V CDR1 and CDR2: SGHDN, FVKESK. The CDR3 runs 14 residues. This CDR3 reads CASSQVRGNTEAFF. The DNA for the CDR3 is TGTGCCAGCAGCCAAGTAAGGGGGAACACTGAAGCTTTCTTT. The whole variable domain, filled in from reference TRBV14 and TRBJ1-1, reads EAGVTQFPSHSVIEKGQTVTLRCDPISGHDNLYWYRRVMGKEIKFLLHFVKESKQDESGMPNNRFLAERTGGTYSTLKVQPAELEDSGVYFCASSQVRGNTEAFFGQGTRLTVV.

The sample holds one count of this clone. The V call is TRBV7-9, the J call TRBJ1-4; D gene ambiguous. Trimming left V 2 bases short and J 3 bases short, with 16 bases between. Germline V lookup: CDR1 SEHNR, CDR2 FQNEAQ (reference sequence). The CDR3 sequence is 17 residues long. The CDR3 coding sequence is TGTGCCAGCAGCTTACGCGGCACAACCGACCCTAATGAAAAACTGTTTTTT. Translating gives CASSLRGTTDPNEKLFF.

V gene TRBV5-6 combines with J gene TRBJ2-3; TRBD1 is a possible D gene (6 bases). Germline V gives CDR1 SGHDT, CDR2 YYEEEE. CDR3 length: 13 residues. Trimming stripped 0 bases from V and 4 bases from J, with 6 bases between. The chain's CDR3 is CASSLGGPDTQYF. As DNA, the CDR3 is TGTGCCAGCAGCTTGGGGGGGCCAGATACGCAGTATTTT.

The chain carries TRBV5-1 and TRBJ1-2; D call uncertain. The CDR3 contains 11 residues. Germline V gene lookup returns CDR1 SGHRS and CDR2 YFSETQ. V dropped 7 bases and J dropped 4 bases, with 8 bases sitting between them. The CDR3 loop is CASRNGYGYTF. The CDR3 DNA reads as TGCGCCAGCCGGAACGGCTATGGCTACACCTTC.

The chain has TRBV6-5 and TRBJ2-1, with D perhaps being TRBD1 or TRBD2 (5 bases each). CDR1 and CDR2 from the germline V gene are MNHEY and SVGAGI. The CDR3 is 15 amino acids. The V end was cut by 4 bases, the J end by 0 bases, with 10 bases between. CDR3 loop: CASSSSGHSYNEQFF. The CDR3 bases are TGTGCCAGCAGTTCATCGGGGCACTCCTACAATGAGCAGTTCTTC.

In its sample, this clone was seen once. The V gene is TRBV10-3, the J gene TRBJ1-6; 7 nucleotides match TRBD1. V trimming: 4 bases; J trimming: 5 bases; junction bases outside the gene matches: 5. This CDR3 comprises 15 residues. CDR1 is ENHRY and CDR2 is SYGVKD in the germline V gene. CDR3 loop: CAISADGTDNSPLHF. As DNA, the CDR3 is TGTGCCATCAGTGCGGACGGGACAGATAATTCACCCCTCCACTTT.

The V and J genes are TRBV7-9 and TRBJ2-7; 10 nucleotides align to TRBD1. Germline assignment: CDR1 SEHNR and CDR2 FQNEAQ (reference sequence). The CDR3 spans 14 residues. V was clipped by 7 bases and J by 3 bases; unmatched bases: 6. The CDR3 coding sequence is TGTGCCAGCATTCCCGGACAGGGGGTCTACGAGCAGTACTTC. Amino acid sequence: CASIPGQGVYEQYF.

The V and J genes are TRBV10-3 and TRBJ2-3, with D possibly being TRBD1 (6 bases). The V and J ends lost 6 bases and 7 bases respectively, with 14 bases between them. The CDR3 is made up of 13 amino acids. Germline assignment: CDR1 ENHRY and CDR2 SYGVKD. The CDR3 loop is CAISDPRGHTQYF. The CDR3 nucleotides read TGTGCCATCAGCGACCCCAGGGGACATACGCAGTATTTT.

J is TRBJ2-7 and V is TRBV5-5; D unresolved. The ends were cut back, 5 bases at V and 1 base at J, with 19 bases in the middle. CDR1 and CDR2 (germline): SGHKS, YYEKEE (reference sequence). The CDR3 totals 16 residues. The CDR3 nucleotides read TGTGCCAGCAGGCTCGGTTTTGACTCCGGGTCCTACGAGCAGTACTTC. Its translation: CASRLGFDSGSYEQYF.

V gene TRBV12-3 or TRBV12-4 combines with J gene TRBJ2-7; D call uncertain. The CDR3 consists of 12 residues. V shed 2 bases and J shed 4 bases, with 6 bases lying between them. CDR3 sequence: CASSLSAYEQYF. Here the CDR3 DNA reads TGTGCCAGCAGTTTATCCGCTTACGAGCAGTACTTC.

This chain uses TRBV10-3 with TRBJ2-2; D call uncertain. The CDR3 has 15 amino acids. V was trimmed by 4 bases and J by 4 bases, leaving 13 bases between them. Per germline, CDR1 ENHRY and CDR2 SYGVKD. This chain's CDR3 is CAISGAGVGTGELFF. The CDR3 region has the DNA TGTGCCATCAGTGGAGCCGGAGTGGGCACCGGGGAGCTGTTTTTT.

CDR3 region: CASSLAAYNEQFF. The CDR3 DNA follows: TGTGCCAGTAGTCTAGCCGCCTACAATGAGCAGTTCTTC. The chain is built from TRBV19 and TRBJ2-1; maybe TRBD2 (5 bases). Trimming took off 5 bases at V and 2 bases at J, with 7 bases between the two ends. CDR3 length: 13 amino acids. CDR1 LNHDA and CDR2 SQIVND come from the germline V gene (reference sequence).

The chain joins TRBV24-1 to TRBJ2-2; D is unclear. This CDR3 region has 13 residues. The ends were cut back, 3 bases at V and 4 bases at J, with 5 bases in the middle. Per germline, CDR1 KGHDR and CDR2 SFDVKD. In nucleotides, the CDR3 is TGTGCCACCAGTGATGGGGTCACCGGGGAGCTGTTTTTT. As protein: CATSDGVTGELFF.

The chain recombines TRBV28 with TRBJ1-2; a weak D match, TRBD1 (5 bases). Germline V gene lookup returns CDR1 MDHEN and CDR2 SYDVKM. The CDR3 has 15 residues. V was clipped by 5 bases and J by 5 bases, with 18 bases between them. The CDR3 region is CASSPDSWGRYGYTF. DNA of the CDR3: TGTGCCAGCAGTCCCGACAGCTGGGGTCGGTATGGCTACACCTTC.

The chain carries TRBV3-1 (or the pseudogene TRBV3-2) and TRBJ2-1; the match to TRBD2 covers 12 bases. V shed 1 base, J shed 4 bases, and the junction held 8 bases outside the gene matches. Per germline, CDR1 LGHDT and CDR2 YNNKEL (reference sequence). This CDR3 comprises 18 residues. The CDR3 coding sequence is TGTGCCAGCAGCCAAGCCCTGACTAGCGGGGGACATTACAATGAGCAGTTCTTC. The encoded protein is CASSQALTSGGHYNEQFF.

V usage is TRBV6-5 and J usage is TRBJ2-3; no clear D gene. The ends were cut back, 6 bases at V and 0 bases at J, with 10 bases in the middle. This CDR3 has 14 amino acids. Germline-derived CDR1 and CDR2 are MNHEY and SVGAGI. This CDR3 is CASRQALSTDTQYF. The CDR3 DNA follows: TGTGCCAGCAGGCAGGCCTTGAGCACAGATACGCAGTATTTT.

This chain uses TRBV3-1 (or the pseudogene TRBV3-2) with TRBJ1-2, with D uncertain. This CDR3 has 13 residues. Trimming took 1 base from V and 7 from J, leaving 10 bases between them. CDR1 is LGHDT and CDR2 is YNNKEL in the germline V gene (reference sequence). CDR3 residues: CASSQARDGGYTF. CDR3 in DNA: TGTGCCAGCAGCCAAGCTAGGGATGGTGGCTACACCTTC.

The chain carries TRBV5-6 and TRBJ2-1; D is ambiguous. Germline-derived CDR1 and CDR2 are SGHDT and YYEEEE. The CDR3 contains 13 residues. V was clipped by 0 bases and J by 9 bases, with 10 bases between them. In DNA, the CDR3 is TGTGCCAGCAGCTTGGAGGACGGGCCTGAGCAGTTCTTC. This encodes CASSLEDGPEQFF.

The count of this clone is one. V is TRBV11-2 and J is TRBJ2-5; 10 bases fit TRBD1. The germline V gene encodes CDR1 SGHAT and CDR2 FQNNGV. This CDR3 has 15 residues. Trimming took 3 bases from V and 3 from J; bases not matched to a gene: 4. The CDR3 loop reads CASSFDRGREETQYF. Here the CDR3 DNA reads TGTGCCAGCAGCTTCGACAGGGGGCGGGAAGAGACCCAGTACTTC.

The chain joins TRBV6-5 to TRBJ2-7, with 12 bases aligning to TRBD2. The CDR3 runs 15 residues. V trimming: 5 bases; J trimming: 7 bases; junction bases outside the gene matches: 9. Germline CDR1 reads MNHEY; CDR2 reads SVGAGI. In DNA form, the CDR3 reads TGTGCCAGCAGTCAACGACTAGCGGGAGACGGGGAGCAGTACTTC. Amino acids: CASSQRLAGDGEQYF.

The chain links TRBV6-1 to TRBJ1-1; D not certain. The CDR3 extends over 12 amino acids. V was cut by 2 bases and J by 8 bases, with 9 bases left in between. The germline CDR1 and CDR2 sequences are MNHNS and SASEGT. The CDR3 region is CASSEMRLEAFF. The CDR3 nucleotides are TGTGCCAGCAGTGAAATGAGGCTCGAAGCTTTCTTT.

The rearrangement links TRBV5-8 to TRBJ1-4; perhaps TRBD1 as D (5 bases). Trimming removed 2 bases from V and 0 bases from J, with 17 bases in between. The CDR3 is 18 residues long. Germline CDR1 is SGHTS and CDR2 is YDEGEE. The CDR3 is CASSFVPDLTATNEKLFF. The CDR3 bases are TGTGCCAGCAGCTTCGTCCCGGACTTGACAGCAACTAATGAAAAACTGTTTTTT.

V is TRBV28 and J is TRBJ2-1, with TRBD2 matching 10 bases. V lost 6 bases and J lost 2; bases outside the gene matches: 16. CDR3 length: 19 residues. Per germline, CDR1 MDHEN and CDR2 SYDVKM. The CDR3 DNA reads as TGTGCCAGCAGACCCGGAGGGCCTAGCGGGAGTCGCGCCTACAATGAGCAGTTCTTC. Its protein product is CASRPGGPSGSRAYNEQFF.

Comments on this clone: Within the sample, other DNA sequences also encode this same CDR3. The rearrangement uses TRBV10-3 and TRBJ2-1; D is ambiguous. Germline V CDR1 and CDR2: ENHRY, SYGVKD. The CDR3 runs to 11 residues. V gave up 4 bases and J gave up 6 bases, with 4 bases separating them. The CDR3 spells CAISVGNEQFF. CDR3 bases: TGTGCCATCAGTGTTGGCAATGAGCAGTTCTTC.

The rearrangement joins TRBV28 to TRBJ2-3; 7 bases match TRBD1. Looked up from germline, CDR1 is MDHEN and CDR2 is SYDVKM. CDR3 size: 17 residues. J lost 2 bases, V lost 5 bases, and 13 bases had no gene match. The CDR3 bases are TGTGCCAGCAGTCTAACCCCAGGGGGTCATATCACAGATACGCAGTATTTT. Protein: CASSLTPGGHITDTQYF.

This rearrangement joins TRBV7-9 to TRBJ2-1, with no clear D. The CDR3 consists of 15 residues. V was trimmed by 1 base and J by 0 bases, leaving 7 bases between them. Germline values: CDR1 SEHNR, CDR2 FQNEAQ (reference sequence). The CDR3 DNA reads TGTGCCAGCAGCTTAGGGTTGGACTCCTACAATGAGCAGTTCTTC. Protein sequence: CASSLGLDSYNEQFF.

There are a few counts of this clone. The gene calls are TRBV10-3 and TRBJ2-7; 12 bases are shared with TRBD1. This CDR3 has 16 amino acids. The V gene end was trimmed by 4 bases and the J gene end by 5 bases; junction bases not matched to a gene: 9. Germline V CDR1 and CDR2: ENHRY, SYGVKD. As DNA, the CDR3 is TGTGCCATCAGTGGGTCTCTGGGACAGGGGGCCCACGAGCAGTACTTC. Translating it yields CAISGSLGQGAHEQYF.